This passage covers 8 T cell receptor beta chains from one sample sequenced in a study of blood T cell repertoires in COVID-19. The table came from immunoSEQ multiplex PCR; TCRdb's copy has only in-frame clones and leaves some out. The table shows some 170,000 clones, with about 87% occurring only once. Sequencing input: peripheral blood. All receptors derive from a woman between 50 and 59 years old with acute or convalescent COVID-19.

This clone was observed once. The CDR3 DNA is TGTGCCAGCAGCCCCGTGACTAGCGGGAGAAGTGGTACGCAGTATTTT. The encoded protein is CASSPVTSGRSGTQYF. V is TRBV11-2 and J is TRBJ2-3, with 12 bases matching TRBD2. The V gene end was trimmed by 5 bases and the J gene end by 8 bases; junction bases not matched to a gene: 11. The germline gives CDR1 SGHAT, CDR2 FQNNGV. The CDR3 covers 16 residues. Supplemented by reference TRBV11-2 and TRBJ2-3, the full variable domain reads EAGVAQSPRYKIIEKRQSVAFWCNPISGHATLYWYQQILGQGPKLLIQFQNNGVVDDSQLPKDRFSAERLKGVDSTLKIQPAKLEDSAVYLCASSPVTSGRSGTQYFGPGTRLTVL.

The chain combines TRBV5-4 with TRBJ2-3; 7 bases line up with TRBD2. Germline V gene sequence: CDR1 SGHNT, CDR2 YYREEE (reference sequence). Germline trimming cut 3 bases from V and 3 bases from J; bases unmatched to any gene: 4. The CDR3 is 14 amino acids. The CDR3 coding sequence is TGTGCCAGCAGCTCTGGCGGGAGTACAGATACGCAGTATTTT. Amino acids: CASSSGGSTDTQYF.

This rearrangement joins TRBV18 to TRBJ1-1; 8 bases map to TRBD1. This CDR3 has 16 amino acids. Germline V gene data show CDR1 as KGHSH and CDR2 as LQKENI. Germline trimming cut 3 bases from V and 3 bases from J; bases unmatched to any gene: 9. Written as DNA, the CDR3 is TGTGCCAGCTCACCGCAGGGGGCATCGGGGGACACTGAAGCTTTCTTT. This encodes CASSPQGASGDTEAFF.

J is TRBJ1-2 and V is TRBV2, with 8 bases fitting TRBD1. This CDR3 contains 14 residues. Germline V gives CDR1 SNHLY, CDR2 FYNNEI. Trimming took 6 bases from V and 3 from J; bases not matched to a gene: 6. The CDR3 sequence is CASSGAGGDYGYTF. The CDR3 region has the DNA TGTGCCAGCAGCGGGGCAGGGGGCGACTATGGCTACACCTTC.

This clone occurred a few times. As DNA, the CDR3 is TGTGCCAGCAGTGAAACAGGGGGCGGTCAGCCCCAGCATTTT. This gives the protein CASSETGGGQPQHF. The genes are TRBV2 and TRBJ1-5; 9 nucleotides match TRBD1. Germline CDR1 and CDR2: SNHLY and FYNNEI. CDR3 length equals 14 residues. V trimming: 2 bases; J trimming: 6 bases; junction bases outside the gene matches: 2.

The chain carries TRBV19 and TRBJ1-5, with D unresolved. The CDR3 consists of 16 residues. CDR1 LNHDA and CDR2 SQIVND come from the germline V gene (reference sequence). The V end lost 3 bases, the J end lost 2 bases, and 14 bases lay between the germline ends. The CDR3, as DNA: TGTGCCAGTAGTATTTTATTATGGGCGCGCAATCAGCCCCAGCATTTT. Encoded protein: CASSILLWARNQPQHF.

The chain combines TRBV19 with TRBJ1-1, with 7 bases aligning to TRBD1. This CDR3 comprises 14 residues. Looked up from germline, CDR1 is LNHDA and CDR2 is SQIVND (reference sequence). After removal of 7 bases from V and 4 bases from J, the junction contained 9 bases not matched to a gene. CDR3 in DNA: TGTGCCAGTATCGCGGACAGGACGCGCACTGAAGCTTTCTTT. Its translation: CASIADRTRTEAFF.

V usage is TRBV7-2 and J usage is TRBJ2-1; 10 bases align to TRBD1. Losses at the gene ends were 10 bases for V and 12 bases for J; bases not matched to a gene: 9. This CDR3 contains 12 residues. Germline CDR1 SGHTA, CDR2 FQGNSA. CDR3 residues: CATSGQGLGQFF. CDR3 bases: TGTGCCACCTCGGGACAGGGGTTGGGGCAGTTCTTC.